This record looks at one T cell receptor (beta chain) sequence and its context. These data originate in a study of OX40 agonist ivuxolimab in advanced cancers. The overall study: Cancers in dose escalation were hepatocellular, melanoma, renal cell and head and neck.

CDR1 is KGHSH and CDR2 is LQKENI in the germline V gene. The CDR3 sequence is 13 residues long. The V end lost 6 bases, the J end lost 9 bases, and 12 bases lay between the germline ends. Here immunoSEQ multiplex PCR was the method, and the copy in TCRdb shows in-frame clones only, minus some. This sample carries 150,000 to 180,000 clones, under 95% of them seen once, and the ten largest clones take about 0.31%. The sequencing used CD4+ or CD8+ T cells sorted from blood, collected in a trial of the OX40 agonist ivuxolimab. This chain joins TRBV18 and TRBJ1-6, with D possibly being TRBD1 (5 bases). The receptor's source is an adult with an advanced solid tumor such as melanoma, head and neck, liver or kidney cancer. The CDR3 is CASSGDGGSPLHF. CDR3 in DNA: TGTGCCAGCTCCGGGGACGGCGGTTCACCCCTCCACTTT.